The T cell receptor (beta chain) described here comes from a study of T-cell reconstitution after alpha-beta-depleted transplantation in children. This CDR3 has 14 amino acids. V shed 6 bases and J shed 3 bases, with 18 bases lying between them. CDR1 is DFQATT and CDR2 is SNEGSKA in the germline V gene (reference sequence). For TCRbeta, the library was prepared with unique molecular identifiers. In TCRdb, the PCR reads were re-called with MiXCR into one record per CDR3 protein. The sample shows approximately 130,000 distinct CDR3 sequences, around 9.8% of them seen only once. Study-level points and caveats: There were reportedly several hundred expanded graft clones from which alpha-beta T cells came about two months after transplant. Once a year had passed after transplant, T-cell counts and diversity came mostly from newly produced T cells. Some patients showed high day-60 TCRbeta diversity, which derived from surviving recipient T cells and thymic progenitors.

This clonotype was recorded at least ten times. Its antigen remains unidentified. The clonotype originates from a girl less than two years old who had a stem cell transplant for combined immunodeficiency, so the T cells may come from the graft donor. Material: PBMCs, mostly from graft donor cells, obtained 180 days after TCRalphabeta/CD19-depleted stem cell transplant. The chain combines TRBV20-1 with TRBJ2-7; the D gene could be TRBD1 or TRBD2 (5 bases each). CDR3 bases: TGCAGTGCCCAGGGACCAACAGGTGACTACGAGCAGTACTTC. Protein product: CSAQGPTGDYEQYF.